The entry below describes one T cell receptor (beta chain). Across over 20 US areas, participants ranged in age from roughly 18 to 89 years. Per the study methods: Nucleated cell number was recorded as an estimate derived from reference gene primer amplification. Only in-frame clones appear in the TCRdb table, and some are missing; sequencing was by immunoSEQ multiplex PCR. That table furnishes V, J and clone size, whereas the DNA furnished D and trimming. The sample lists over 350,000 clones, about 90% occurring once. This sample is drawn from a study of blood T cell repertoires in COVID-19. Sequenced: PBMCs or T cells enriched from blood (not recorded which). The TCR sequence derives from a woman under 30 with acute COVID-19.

The CDR3 loop is CSVRTGDYEQYF. The CDR3 nucleotides are TGCAGCGTCCGGACAGGGGACTACGAGCAGTACTTC. V usage is TRBV29-1 and J usage is TRBJ2-7, with 9 bases fitting TRBD1. The V and J ends lost 6 bases and 3 bases, in that order; junction bases with no gene match: 3. The CDR3 consists of 12 residues. Germline V CDR1 and CDR2: SQVTM, ANQGSEA.